The clone carrying this T cell receptor beta chain has more than one count but fewer than ten. As yet, its antigen is unknown. The data were obtained in a study of T cells in Graves' hyperthyroidism and ophthalmopathy. Study-wide points: Most expanded thyroid clonotypes above 0.001 also appeared in blood. Stable hyperthyroidism was separated from ophthalmopathy by a model based on 13 V-J features.

Subjects aged 18 to 65 presented with newly diagnosed hyperthyroidism of less than 2 months' duration. Clinical symptoms, serum thyroxine, TRAb, thyroid ultrasound and orbital computed tomography established diagnosis. TCR beta CDR3 region amplification was performed from RNA transcripts. HTBI primers were employed in a first-round RT-PCR of the TCR CDR3. TCRdb reanalysed the multiplex PCR reads using MiXCR and keeps one entry per CDR3 protein. This table holds hundreds of thousands of distinct CDR3 sequences, roughly a sixth found once. The clonotype was recovered from a woman in her late teens or twenties with Graves' hyperthyroidism. The specimen was blood.

The CDR3 sequence: CASSVGGTAANEKLFF. The CDR3 bases are TGTGCCAGCAGCGTAGGCGGGACAGCTGCTAATGAAAAACTGTTTTTT. The genes are TRBV9 and TRBJ1-4, with 7 bases matching TRBD1. With 0 bases clipped from V and 3 bases from J, the junction kept 5 bases outside the gene matches. Germline V gene lookup returns CDR1 SGDLS and CDR2 YYNGEE. The CDR3 extends over 16 amino acids.